This TCR beta chain was identified in a study of shared clonotypes between healthy human individuals. Details on this clone: Its antigen is not identified.

On sorted subsets, replicate PCRs used roughly 190 ng DNA, or about 30,000 T cell genomes. The data were produced by immunoSEQ multiplex PCR, yet TCRdb's version contains in-frame clones alone and is incomplete. This sample carries 2,100,000 or so clones, nearly 97% of them seen once, and the ten largest clones take about 0.13%. Notes on the study in general: The sole specimen, blood, was sampled, and tissue repertoires likely differ.

This CDR3 contains 16 residues. V was clipped by 3 bases and J by 4 bases, with 16 bases between them. Per the germline V gene, CDR1 is MNHNS and CDR2 is SASEGT. The origin of this receptor is a man between 18 and 29 years old in good health. The chain is built from TRBV6-1 and TRBJ2-1; D call uncertain. The sequenced sample consisted of naive CD4+ T cells sorted from blood. Subset indicated: CD45RA+ positively selected. The CDR3 here is CASSDWRTDGYNEQFF. The CDR3 DNA reads as TGTGCCAGCAGTGACTGGAGAACAGACGGTTACAATGAGCAGTTCTTC.